These T cell receptor beta chains were read from a single sample in a study of T-cell reconstitution after alpha-beta-depleted transplantation in children. MiXCR was run by TCRdb on the PCR reads, yielding one entry per CDR3 protein. Of approximately 32,000 distinct CDR3 sequences listed, 5.5% to 7% are singletons. This sample comprised peripheral blood, obtained 60 days after TCRalphabeta/CD19-depleted stem cell transplant. The receptors were sampled from a child under two years old who had a stem cell transplant for acute myeloid leukemia, so the T cells may come from the graft donor. The CDR3 runs from the conserved cysteine through the conserved F or W. Each record gives: J gene, D gene, clone size, V gene, CDR3 protein, CDR3 DNA. D genes are given only for firm matches. The size field reads once, few, many, or a class for an expanded clone.

j_gene: TRBJ2-7; d_gene: TRBD1; abundance: many; v_gene: TRBV7-6; CDR3aa: CASSPVGTGGYEQYF; CDR3nt: TGTGCCAGCAGCCCAGTCGGGACAGGGGGGTACGAGCAGTACTTC
j_gene: TRBJ1-3; d_gene: .; abundance: many; v_gene: TRBV28; CDR3aa: CASSFVGSGNTIYF; CDR3nt: TGTGCCAGCAGTTTCGTGGGCTCTGGAAACACCATATATTTT
j_gene: TRBJ2-5; d_gene: TRBD1; abundance: many; v_gene: TRBV4-3; CDR3aa: CASSQKPLTGSVETQYF; CDR3nt: TGCGCCAGCAGCCAAAAACCTCTGACAGGGTCGGTGGAGACCCAGTACTTC
j_gene: TRBJ2-7; d_gene: TRBD2; abundance: many; v_gene: TRBV10-3; CDR3aa: CAIILTSGGDSYEQYF; CDR3nt: TGTGCCATCATCCTGACTAGCGGGGGGGACTCCTACGAGCAGTACTTC
j_gene: TRBJ2-1; d_gene: TRBD2; abundance: many; v_gene: TRBV12-3/TRBV12-4; CDR3aa: CASTPRRSGKKDNEQFF; CDR3nt: TGTGCCAGCACCCCCCGTCGCAGCGGGAAAAAGGACAATGAGCAGTTCTTC
j_gene: TRBJ2-5; d_gene: .; abundance: many; v_gene: TRBV18; CDR3aa: CASSPRDKETQYF; CDR3nt: TGTGCCAGCTCACCAAGAGACAAAGAGACCCAGTACTTC
j_gene: TRBJ2-7; d_gene: .; abundance: many; v_gene: TRBV12-3/TRBV12-4; CDR3aa: CASSGPPGEQYF; CDR3nt: TGTGCCAGTTCCGGGCCTCCCGGCGAGCAGTACTTC
j_gene: TRBJ2-1; d_gene: .; abundance: many; v_gene: TRBV7-2; CDR3aa: CASSFLYNEQFF; CDR3nt: TGTGCCAGCAGCTTCTTATACAATGAGCAGTTCTTC
j_gene: TRBJ2-7; d_gene: .; abundance: many; v_gene: TRBV5-5; CDR3aa: CASSLLGGTYEQYF; CDR3nt: TGTGCCAGCAGCTTGTTGGGGGGAACCTACGAGCAGTACTTC
j_gene: TRBJ2-7; d_gene: .; abundance: many; v_gene: TRBV6-5; CDR3aa: CASSYADPAYEQYF; CDR3nt: TGTGCCAGCAGTTATGCGGACCCGGCCTACGAGCAGTACTTC
j_gene: TRBJ1-2; d_gene: .; abundance: many; v_gene: TRBV5-1; CDR3aa: CASSLVRDGNYGYTF; CDR3nt: TGCGCCAGCAGCTTGGTACGGGACGGGAACTATGGCTACACCTTC